This TCR beta chain derives from a study of blood T cell repertoires in COVID-19. Overall study: Samples came from the United States, Italy and Spain, spanning acute and convalescent COVID-19. The analysed material was cDNA or gDNA that came from T cells, B-cell-depleted T cells, or PBMCs.

Trimming stripped 1 base from V and 4 bases from J, with 17 bases between. CDR1 is GTSNPN, CDR2 SVGIG, per germline (reference sequence). The CDR3 has 15 amino acids. In the source study's methods: Estimates of nucleated cell counts were drawn from the amplification of reference gene primers. TCRdb's copy holds only in-frame clones and misses some; the assay was immunoSEQ multiplex PCR. That table furnishes V, J and clone size, whereas the DNA furnished D and trimming. The sample has 200,000 to 250,000 clones, 87% seen once; the top ten hold 10% to 14%. Recovered Cohort 3 donors showed two negative PCRs, clearance, or symptom resolution.

The rearrangement joins TRBV30 to TRBJ2-7, with D possibly TRBD2 on 6 matching bases. The receptor's source is a man aged 30 to 45 who had recovered from COVID-19. Material for sequencing was PBMCs or T cells enriched from blood (not recorded which). The CDR3 DNA sequence: TGTGCCTGGAGTGGAACGGGACTTCCACCGTACGAGCAGTACTTC. Amino acids: CAWSGTGLPPYEQYF.